A single sample is the source of the 2 T cell receptor beta chains below, sequenced in a study. Data came from immunoSEQ multiplex PCR; TCRdb stores just in-frame clones and leaves some out. Of approximately 70,000 clones in the sample, over 85% were seen once. Sequenced sample: PBMCs. These receptors were obtained from a man in his forties with rheumatoid arthritis.

The gene calls are TRBV18 and TRBJ1-5; D is uncertain. The ends were cut back, 4 bases at V and 0 bases at J, with 10 bases in the middle. CDR3 length: 15 amino acids. Germline-derived CDR1 and CDR2 are KGHSH and LQKENI. CDR3 in amino acids: CASSQGYYSNQPQHF. The CDR3 DNA reads TGTGCCAGCTCACAGGGCTACTATAGCAATCAGCCCCAGCATTTT.

This clone was seen just once. The chain links TRBV20-1 to TRBJ2-1; D is perhaps TRBD1 (5 bases). Germline CDR1 and CDR2: DFQATT and SNEGSKA (reference sequence). V lost 7 bases and J lost 7, with 11 bases in between. The CDR3 has 11 amino acids. CDR3 nucleotide sequence: TGCAGTGTGGAAGGGGCGAATGAGCAGTTCTTC. Its translation is CSVEGANEQFF.